The clone carrying this T cell receptor beta chain was seen a few times. In germline, CDR1 is KGHDR, CDR2 SFDVKD. J was trimmed by 10 bases and V by 6 bases; bases with no gene match: 15. This CDR3 contains 16 residues. TCRdb itself ran the RT-PCR reads through MiXCR, one entry per CDR3 protein. The sample holds about 680,000 distinct CDR3 sequences, 14% seen once. The chain employs TRBV24-1 and TRBJ2-1; 9 bases are shared with TRBD1. Sequences were obtained from memory CD4+ T cells from blood. This TCR was sampled from a female donor in good health, serving as a healthy control. CDR3 DNA: TGTGCCACCAGTAGTCCGGGACAGGGTTCGCTCTCGGAGCAGTTCTTC. Its protein product is CATSSPGQGSLSEQFF.